This TCR beta chain originates from a study of T cell responses to AZD1222 COVID-19 vaccine. Germline CDR1 reads MGHRA; CDR2 reads YSYEKL. The CDR3 contains 14 residues. The J segment lost 3 bases and the V segment lost 2 bases, leaving 2 bases of the junction unmatched. Using immunoSEQ multiplex PCR, the repertoire was profiled, and TCRdb retains in-frame clones only, with some absent. The table lists some 120,000 clones, 90% to 95% of them singletons. The TCR sequence derives from an adult in good health. Sequencing was performed on peripheral blood, taken on day 0 of AZD1222 vaccination. The chain combines TRBV4-1 with TRBJ1-2; 8 bases are a match to TRBD1. The DNA for the CDR3 is TGCGCCAGCAGCCAATTGGACAGGGACTATGGCTACACCTTC. Amino acids: CASSQLDRDYGYTF.